This TCR beta chain came from a study of cytomegalovirus exposure and HLA in healthy donors. Study findings and constraints: The study designated around 150 TCR beta chains cytomegalovirus-associated.

Germline values: CDR1 GTSNPN, CDR2 SVGIG (reference sequence). After removal of 4 bases from V and 8 bases from J, the junction contained 6 bases not matched to a gene. The CDR3 is 12 amino acids. In the case of this clone: Its antigen is undetermined.

The PCR contained 60 Vbeta and 13 Jbeta primers. The data were produced by immunoSEQ multiplex PCR, yet TCRdb's version contains in-frame clones alone and is incomplete. The sample contains 200,000 to 300,000 clones, roughly 86% of which appear only once. The source material was PBMCs. The J gene is TRBJ1-2, the V gene TRBV30, with TRBD1 identical over 8 bases. This clonotype was sampled from a middle-aged woman in good health and CMV-seropositive. This CDR3 reads CAWTFGQGGYTF. The CDR3 DNA sequence: TGTGCCTGGACCTTTGGACAGGGCGGCTACACCTTC.